Listed below are T cell receptor beta chains from one sample, sequenced in a study of blood T cell repertoires in COVID-19. Sequencing was performed with immunoSEQ multiplex PCR; in TCRdb, only in-frame clones are kept and a portion is missing. This sample carries fewer than 250,000 clones, approximately 90% of them seen once, and the ten largest clones take approximately 2.4%. Sequenced: peripheral blood. The receptors shown here come from a man aged 30 to 45 with COVID-19, enrolled during active disease. Each CDR3 is given with its conserved first and last residue. Each record gives: clone size, V gene, J gene, D gene, CDR3 protein, CDR3 DNA. D genes are given only for firm matches. The size of a clone is reported for some rows only, either as once, few or many, or as a class for expanded clones.

.	TRBV30	TRBJ1-3	TRBD1	CAWLSGTGGLSGNTIYF	TGTGCCTGGCTCTCCGGGACAGGGGGACTTTCTGGAAACACCATATATTTT
.	TRBV9	TRBJ2-3	TRBD1	CASSATGKRASTDTQYF	TGTGCCAGCAGCGCGACAGGGAAAAGGGCTAGCACAGATACGCAGTATTTT
.	TRBV11-2	TRBJ1-5	TRBD1	CASSSLQGASNQPQHF	TGTGCCAGCAGCTCCCTGCAGGGGGCCAGCAATCAGCCCCAGCATTTT
.	TRBV5-1	TRBJ2-7	.	CASSLGAGPSYEQYF	TGCGCCAGCAGCTTGGGGGCAGGGCCCTCCTACGAGCAGTACTTC
.	TRBV18	TRBJ1-1	TRBD1	CASSLANRGYGEAFF	TGTGCCAGCTCACTCGCGAACAGGGGGTATGGTGAAGCTTTCTTT
.	TRBV6-2/TRBV6-3	TRBJ2-2	TRBD2	CASSYSPGLAGGNTGELFF	TGTGCCAGCAGTTACTCTCCCGGACTAGCGGGGGGGAACACCGGGGAGCTGTTTTTT
.	TRBV28	TRBJ1-1	.	CASSQGVSWGRRTEAFF	TGTGCCAGCAGCCAAGGGGTGAGTTGGGGAAGGCGCACTGAAGCTTTCTTT
many	TRBV7-9	TRBJ1-2	TRBD1	CASSLGQGNYGYTF	TGTGCCAGCAGCTTAGGACAGGGTAACTATGGCTACACCTTC
.	TRBV11-2	TRBJ2-2	TRBD1	CASSSYRGQNTGELFF	TGTGCCAGCAGCTCGTACAGGGGGCAGAACACCGGGGAGCTGTTTTTT
.	TRBV27	TRBJ1-5	TRBD1	CASRTGGGQPQHF	TGTGCCAGCAGGACAGGGGGAGGGCAGCCCCAGCATTTT
few	TRBV15	TRBJ2-7	TRBD1	CATSRVEEGQGAYEQYF	TGTGCCACCAGCAGAGTCGAGGAGGGACAGGGAGCCTACGAGCAGTACTTC
.	TRBV3-1/TRBV3-2	TRBJ1-2	TRBD1	CASSRQGNYGYTF	TGTGCCAGCAGCCGACAGGGCAACTATGGCTACACCTTC
.	TRBV27	TRBJ2-2	TRBD1	CASSYVGQGGYTGELFF	TGTGCCAGCAGTTACGTAGGACAGGGGGGGTACACCGGGGAGCTGTTTTTT
.	TRBV5-8	TRBJ2-1	.	CATLSWEEQFF	TGTGCCACCCTTTCCTGGGAGGAGCAGTTCTTC
.	TRBV14	TRBJ1-6	.	CASSPGGYNSPLHF	TGTGCCAGCAGCCCCGGTGGCTATAATTCACCCCTCCACTTT
.	TRBV7-7	TRBJ2-7	TRBD2	CASSIGLGNYEQYF	TGTGCCAGCAGCATTGGACTAGGAAACTACGAGCAGTACTTC
.	TRBV5-5	TRBJ2-1	TRBD2	CASSFEGTTFYNEQFF	TGTGCCAGCAGCTTTGAGGGGACTACATTCTACAATGAGCAGTTCTTC
.	TRBV11-2	TRBJ1-5	.	CASSLPTGYSNQPQHF	TGTGCCAGCAGCTTACCTACAGGGTATAGCAATCAGCCCCAGCATTTT
.	TRBV7-2	TRBJ2-7	TRBD2	CASSPSGKSSYEQYF	TGTGCCAGCAGCCCAAGCGGGAAGAGCTCCTACGAGCAGTACTTC
few	TRBV9	TRBJ2-7	.	CASSRTDYEQYF	TGTGCCAGCAGCCGGACAGACTACGAGCAGTACTTC
many	TRBV7-9	TRBJ2-7	TRBD1	CASSFGTGPYEQYF	TGTGCCAGCAGCTTCGGGACAGGGCCCTACGAGCAGTACTTC
.	TRBV5-4	TRBJ1-1	.	CASSLRMGEGVEAFF	TGTGCCAGCAGCTTGAGAATGGGAGAGGGGGTTGAAGCTTTCTTT
.	TRBV5-1	TRBJ2-7	TRBD1	CASSLDPGQVYEQYF	TGCGCCAGCAGCTTGGACCCGGGACAGGTCTACGAGCAGTACTTC
.	TRBV5-8	TRBJ1-1	.	CASSLIVGVGPEAFF	TGTGCCAGCAGCTTGATAGTGGGCGTGGGGCCTGAAGCTTTCTTT
.	TRBV6-5	TRBJ1-2	TRBD1	CASSYSTGYYTF	TGTGCCAGCAGTTACTCGACAGGGTACTACACCTTC
.	TRBV18	TRBJ2-7	.	CASSPGVSYEQYF	TGTGCCAGCTCGCCGGGGGTATCCTACGAGCAGTACTTC
.	TRBV7-2	TRBJ2-7	TRBD2	CASSSSGRISYEQYF	TGTGCCAGCAGTTCAAGCGGGAGGATCTCCTACGAGCAGTACTTC
.	TRBV18	TRBJ1-3	TRBD1	CASSPQTGAGNTIYF	TGTGCCAGCTCACCGCAGACAGGGGCAGGAAACACCATATATTTT
.	TRBV2	TRBJ2-1	TRBD1	CASSQGQGSYNEQFF	TGTGCCAGCAGCCAGGGACAGGGTTCCTACAATGAGCAGTTCTTC
.	TRBV4-1	TRBJ1-4	TRBD1	CASRRPGQGATNEKLFF	TGCGCCAGCAGGCGTCCGGGACAGGGGGCAACTAATGAAAAACTGTTTTTT
.	TRBV19	TRBJ2-6	.	CASSPTDSSGANVLTF	TGTGCCAGTAGTCCTACAGACAGCTCTGGGGCCAACGTCCTGACTTTC